The 7 T cell receptor beta chains given below trace back to one sample, sequenced in a study of chemoradiotherapy in HPV16-positive cancers. The data were produced by immunoSEQ multiplex PCR, yet TCRdb's version contains in-frame clones alone and is incomplete. The repertoire includes about 14,000 clones, about 92% of them detected once, and approximately 4.5% sits in the top ten. The sample here was tumor tissue, taken from a patient who underwent chemoradiotherapy. The receptors stem from a human donor with HPV-associated anogenital cancer.

The chain links TRBV14 to TRBJ2-1; TRBD1 is a possible D gene (5 bases). Germline V lookup: CDR1 SGHDN, CDR2 FVKESK. The CDR3 covers 13 residues. Trimming removed 0 bases at V and 14 bases at J, with 14 bases between. Here the CDR3 DNA reads TGTGCCAGCAGCCAAGATTGGCAGGGTGGCAAGTTCTTC. Translated: CASSQDWQGGKFF.

The chain links TRBV9 to TRBJ2-2; D is possibly TRBD2 (6 bases). V was trimmed by 1 base and J by 0 bases, leaving 10 bases between them. CDR3 size: 16 residues. CDR1 SGDLS and CDR2 YYNGEE come from the germline V gene. The CDR3, as DNA: TGTGCCAGCAGCGTATACGGGAGCGCGAACACCGGGGAGCTGTTTTTT. Protein: CASSVYGSANTGELFF.

This rearrangement joins TRBV6-5 to TRBJ1-1, with a weak D call TRBD1 (5 bases). The V end lost 2 bases, the J end lost 0 bases, and 7 bases lay between the germline ends. The CDR3 has 14 amino acids. Germline V CDR1 and CDR2: MNHEY, SVGAGI. In DNA form, the CDR3 reads TGTGCCAGCAGTTACGGGGGGATGAACACTGAAGCTTTCTTT. This gives the protein CASSYGGMNTEAFF.

CDR3 region: CASSQFDRTEGYTF. The DNA of the CDR3 is TGTGCCAGCAGTCAATTCGACAGGACGGAGGGCTACACCTTC. The chain uses TRBV7-2 and TRBJ1-2; maybe TRBD1 (6 bases). Germline V CDR1 and CDR2: SGHTA, FQGNSA. Trimming left V 6 bases short and J 8 bases short, with 19 bases between. The CDR3 loop spans 14 amino acids.

V usage is TRBV11-2 and J usage is TRBJ2-5; D is ambiguous. The CDR3 extends over 13 amino acids. V was cut by 4 bases and J by 5 bases, with 11 bases left in between. CDR1 and CDR2 (germline): SGHAT, FQNNGV. The CDR3 protein is CASSSEPRETQYF. The CDR3 DNA sequence: TGTGCCAGCAGCTCAGAGCCGCGGGAGACCCAGTACTTC. Filled out from reference TRBV11-2 and TRBJ2-5, the complete variable domain reads EAGVAQSPRYKIIEKRQSVAFWCNPISGHATLYWYQQILGQGPKLLIQFQNNGVVDDSQLPKDRFSAERLKGVDSTLKIQPAKLEDSAVYLCASSSEPRETQYFGPGTRLLVL.

The chain has TRBV25-1 and TRBJ1-2; weak D call: TRBD1 (5 bases). V was shortened by 4 bases and J by 6 bases, with 9 bases between the two germline ends. This CDR3 is built from 12 residues. The germline CDR1 and CDR2 sequences are MGHDK and SYGVNS. CDR3 region: CASSVGQHGYTF. DNA for the CDR3: TGTGCCAGCAGTGTGGGGCAGCATGGCTACACCTTC.

This chain uses TRBV19 with TRBJ1-1, with 7 bases matching TRBD1. CDR3 size: 14 residues. The germline V gene has CDR1 LNHDA and CDR2 SQIVND (reference sequence). J was trimmed by 7 bases and V by 6 bases; bases with no gene match: 11. The CDR3 DNA reads as TGTGCCAGTAGCCTATGGGCACAGGGGAGTGAAGCTTTCTTT. Translating it yields CASSLWAQGSEAFF.